Sequencing of this TCR beta chain was carried out in a study of cytomegalovirus exposure and HLA in healthy donors. The PCR had 60 Vbeta and 13 Jbeta primers. The method was immunoSEQ multiplex PCR; TCRdb's version includes in-frame clones alone and lacks a portion of them. Of 150,000 to 200,000 clones listed, around 78% are singletons. At collection, donors were nominally healthy, but unrecorded immune exposures were probable. Sequencing was done on a sample of PBMCs. The clonotype was recovered from a man in his forties in good health and CMV-seronegative.

The CDR3 region has the DNA TGTGCCAGCAGCTTGGATAGCGGCCTCTACAATGAGCAGTTCTTC. Translated, it gives CASSLDSGLYNEQFF. This chain links TRBV7-6 with TRBJ2-1; D is perhaps TRBD2 (6 bases). This CDR3 spans 15 amino acids. V was clipped by 3 bases and J by 3 bases, with 12 bases between them. Germline CDR1 SGHVS, CDR2 FNYEAQ.